The present TCR beta chain was sequenced within a study of cytomegalovirus exposure and HLA in healthy donors. The V end was cut by 3 bases, the J end by 4 bases, with 10 bases between. This CDR3 is 14 amino acids long. CDR1 is SGHAT and CDR2 is FQNNGV in the germline V gene. The assay was immunoSEQ multiplex PCR, and TCRdb's table has in-frame clones only and misses some. Here the sample spans more than 80,000 clones, approximately 96% being singletons. The sequence was obtained from a woman between 18 and 30 years old in good health and CMV-seronegative. This chain joins TRBV11-2 and TRBJ2-1; D is ambiguous. The source material was PBMCs. The CDR3 sequence is CASSLAVEYNEQFF. The CDR3 DNA is TGTGCCAGCAGCTTGGCGGTAGAATACAATGAGCAGTTCTTC.